Following are 28 T cell receptor beta chains from one sample sequenced in a study of blood T cells in healthy people across ages. A sample-barcoded 5' primer and a J-beta primer mix were used in a second PCR of about 7 to 11 cycles. TCRdb redid the calling of the 5' RACE reads with MiXCR, one entry per CDR3 protein. The top ten hold about 21% of the sample, which has about 970,000 distinct CDR3 sequences, roughly 51% seen once. The material sequenced was blood. All receptors come from a woman aged 55-70 years in good health.

The chain combines TRBV9 with TRBJ2-1; no clear D gene. The CDR3 length is 15 residues. Germline V CDR1 and CDR2: SGDLS, YYNGEE. V lost 0 bases and J 0 bases, leaving 7 bases between the germline ends. DNA for the CDR3: TGTGCCAGCAGCGTAGACCCCTACTCCTACAATGAGCAGTTCTTC. This encodes CASSVDPYSYNEQFF.

The chain is built from TRBV4-2 and TRBJ2-6, with D tentatively TRBD2 (5 bases). V lost 1 base, J lost 0 bases, and 13 bases lay in between. Germline assignment: CDR1 LGHNA and CDR2 YNFKEQ. The CDR3 consists of 18 residues. The CDR3 region is CASSQVGGASSGANVLTF. The CDR3 DNA reads as TGTGCCAGCAGCCAAGTCGGAGGCGCAAGCTCTGGGGCCAACGTCCTGACTTTC.

The V call is TRBV28, the J call TRBJ2-7; D may be TRBD1 or TRBD2 (6 bases each). The CDR3 loop spans 15 amino acids. Germline CDR1 is MDHEN and CDR2 is SYDVKM. V lost 8 bases, J lost 5 bases, and 22 bases lay in between. The chain's CDR3 is CASHGQGRFQDEQYF. The CDR3 nucleotides read TGTGCCAGCCACGGGCAGGGGAGGTTTCAAGACGAGCAGTACTTC.

This clonotype was seen a handful of times. The CDR3 region is CASSQGGTGLTQYF. Here the CDR3 DNA reads TGCGCCAGCAGCCAAGGTGGGACCGGGCTTACGCAGTATTTT. The chain couples TRBV4-3 to TRBJ2-3; the D gene could be TRBD1 or TRBD2 (5 bases each). Trimming left V 1 base short and J 8 bases short, with 13 bases between. This CDR3 is 14 amino acids long. Germline lookup yields CDR1 LGHNA and CDR2 YSLEER.

This clonotype was counted between two and nine times. The chain recombines TRBV6-1 with TRBJ1-2, with 7 nucleotides matching TRBD1. Germline V lookup: CDR1 MNHNS, CDR2 SASEGT. V shed 7 bases, J shed 0 bases, and the junction held 8 bases outside the gene matches. CDR3 length: 15 residues. CDR3 bases: TGTGCCAGCAATTCGCGGGACAGTTCTAACTATGGCTACACCTTC. It encodes CASNSRDSSNYGYTF.

The V gene is TRBV14, the J gene TRBJ2-1, with 9 nucleotides matching TRBD2. The J call could be wrong; TRBJ2-7 is a better fit for the DNA end. The germline gives CDR1 SGHDN, CDR2 FVKESK. The CDR3 is 18 amino acids. CDR3 sequence: CASSQGSRGREGYNEQYF. The CDR3 DNA sequence: TGTGCCAGCAGCCAAGGATCCCGCGGGCGGGAGGGTTACAATGAGCAGTACTTC.

This chain joins TRBV20-1 and TRBJ2-3, with D possibly called TRBD1 or TRBD2 (5 bases each). V was shortened by 2 bases and J by 2 bases, with 11 bases between the two germline ends. Germline values: CDR1 DFQATT, CDR2 SNEGSKA (reference sequence). This CDR3 comprises 14 residues. The CDR3 sequence: CSARRDPTTDTQYF. The CDR3 DNA is TGCAGTGCTAGACGGGACCCAACCACAGATACGCAGTATTTT.

This clonotype was counted once. The rearrangement links TRBV7-9 to TRBJ1-2; D is unclear. In germline, CDR1 is SEHNR, CDR2 FQNEAQ (reference sequence). With 5 bases removed from V and 9 bases from J, the gap between germline ends came to 16 bases. This CDR3 comprises 13 residues. CDR3 coding DNA: TGTGCCAGCAGCCCATCCGACATTCACAGCTACACCTTC. Its translation: CASSPSDIHSYTF.

On this clonotype itself: This could be a read error, since a much larger clone is one nucleotide away. The rearrangement uses TRBV20-1 and TRBJ2-5; D ambiguous. Germline V lookup: CDR1 DFQATT, CDR2 SNEGSKA (reference sequence). The CDR3 has 13 residues. The CDR3 bases are TGCGGTGCTTCCAGAAGAGCAGAAGAGACCCAGTACTTC. Its translation: CGASRRAEETQYF.

This clonotype was seen only a few times. V gene TRBV29-1 combines with J gene TRBJ2-4, with D tentatively TRBD2 (6 bases). Germline CDR1 and CDR2: SQVTM and ANQGSEA. This CDR3 has 14 amino acids. V lost 5 bases and J 6 bases, leaving 17 bases between the germline ends. Here the CDR3 DNA reads TGCAGCGTTTCCTTTTTGGGGGGAGGAAACATTCAGTACTTC. As protein: CSVSFLGGGNIQYF.

This clonotype was recorded a few times. The chain carries TRBV12-3 or TRBV12-4 and TRBJ2-5, with TRBD2 matching 13 bases. This CDR3 is 16 amino acids long. V lost 3 bases and J lost 5; bases outside the gene matches: 6. The CDR3 coding sequence is TGTGCCAGCAGTTTTCGGACTAGCGGGAGTTTGGAGACCCAGTACTTC. Translated, it gives CASSFRTSGSLETQYF.

The chain is built from TRBV7-2 and TRBJ2-7; D gene unclear. The CDR3 consists of 12 residues. Germline-derived CDR1 and CDR2 are SGHTA and FQGNSA. V gave up 4 bases and J gave up 4 bases, with 8 bases separating them. CDR3 amino acids: CASSYVGYEQYF. The DNA of the CDR3 is TGTGCCAGCAGCTACGTTGGATACGAGCAGTACTTC.

Worth noting for this clonotype: Given a much more abundant clone one base away, this may be a read error. The CDR3 reads CNAGQGGQPQHF. The CDR3 DNA follows: TGCAATGCTGGACAGGGGGGTCAGCCCCAGCATTTT. This chain connects TRBV20-1 to TRBJ1-5; 10 bases map to TRBD1. The CDR3 extends over 12 amino acids. The germline V gene has CDR1 DFQATT and CDR2 SNEGSKA (reference sequence).

Note on this clonotype: The CDR3 end shows no conserved phenylalanine or tryptophan, and so a read error is likely. The rearrangement links TRBV28 to TRBJ2-7; tentatively, D is TRBD1 (6 bases). This CDR3 is built from 15 residues. V lost 3 bases and J lost 9, with 21 bases in between. CDR1 is MDHEN, CDR2 SYDVKM, per germline. The CDR3 region has the DNA TGTGCCAGCAGTTTGGAGGACAGTTACACAGATACGCAGTACCTC. It is translated as CASSLEDSYTDTQYL.

The chain carries TRBV4-1 and TRBJ1-1; no definite D call. Trimming shortened V by 0 bases and J by 0 bases, and 8 bases separated the two germline ends. Per the germline V gene, CDR1 is MGHRA and CDR2 is YSYEKL. There are 15 residues in the CDR3. The CDR3 protein is CASSQDSDLNTEAFF. The CDR3 nucleotides read TGCGCCAGCAGCCAAGACTCCGACTTGAACACTGAAGCTTTCTTT.

The chain recombines TRBV11-2 with TRBJ2-3, with D unclear. CDR3 length: 14 residues. Trimming took off 4 bases at V and 4 bases at J, with 12 bases between the two ends. Germline loops: CDR1 SGHAT, CDR2 FQNNGV. In nucleotides, the CDR3 is TGTGCCAGCAGCTACTACGTGGGCCCAGATACGCAGTATTTT. Encoded protein: CASSYYVGPDTQYF.

The rearrangement links TRBV28 to TRBJ2-7; TRBD1 might be the D (5 bases). The DNA matches TRBJ2-4 better at its end, which makes the J call doubtful. The CDR3 loop spans 17 amino acids. Germline V gene lookup returns CDR1 MDHEN and CDR2 SYDVKM. The CDR3 sequence: CASSPEKGAHAKNIQYF. CDR3 in DNA: TGTGCCAGCAGCCCGGAGAAAGGGGCGCATGCTAAAAACATTCAGTACTTC.

V is TRBV4-1 and J is TRBJ2-3, with D unclear. Per the germline V gene, CDR1 is MGHRA and CDR2 is YSYEKL. Trimming took off 2 bases at V and 1 base at J, with 10 bases between the two ends. The CDR3 has 15 residues. This CDR3 reads CASSQIAVGTDTQYF. DNA of the CDR3: TGCGCCAGCAGCCAAATCGCGGTGGGCACAGATACGCAGTATTTT.

In its sample, this clonotype was seen a few times. This chain connects TRBV2 to TRBJ2-5; TRBD2 matches 8 bases. Germline trimming cut 7 bases from V and 2 bases from J; bases unmatched to any gene: 9. This CDR3 contains 15 residues. Per germline, CDR1 SNHLY and CDR2 FYNNEI. Here the CDR3 DNA reads TGTGCCAGCAAGAGCATAGCGGGACGACAAGAGACCCAGTACTTC. Translating gives CASKSIAGRQETQYF.

This chain uses TRBV6-2 or TRBV6-3 with TRBJ1-5, with 7 bases identical to TRBD1. CDR1 and CDR2 (germline): MNHEY, SVGEGT. There are 16 residues in the CDR3. Trimming cost V 5 bases and J 6 bases; bases outside gene matches: 13. The CDR3 DNA reads TGTGCCAGCAGTCCTTACTATTTCGAGGGGGCTCAGCCCCAGCATTTT. The encoded protein is CASSPYYFEGAQPQHF.

The chain uses TRBV5-5 and TRBJ2-7; D perhaps matches TRBD1 (6 bases). Germline CDR1 is SGHKS and CDR2 is YYEKEE (reference sequence). The CDR3 loop spans 13 amino acids. Trimming removed 4 bases at V and 2 bases at J, with 10 bases between. DNA for the CDR3: TGTGCCAGCAGCCAGGGGTTCACCTACGAGCAGTACTTC. It specifies CASSQGFTYEQYF.

The gene calls are TRBV5-1 and TRBJ2-1, with TRBD2 identical over 9 bases. This CDR3 is 17 amino acids long. Germline-derived CDR1 and CDR2 are SGHRS and YFSETQ. After removal of 0 bases from V and 4 bases from J, the junction contained 8 bases not matched to a gene. CDR3 in DNA: TGCGCCAGCAGCTTGGGACGAGCGGGAGGTCTATACAATGAGCAGTTCTTC. Translation gives CASSLGRAGGLYNEQFF.

This clonotype was found a few times. The V gene is TRBV29-1, the J gene TRBJ1-2; TRBD1 aligns across 8 bases. Germline trimming cut 5 bases from V and 5 bases from J; bases unmatched to any gene: 4. The CDR3 consists of 12 residues. Germline V gives CDR1 SQVTM, CDR2 ANQGSEA. DNA for the CDR3: TGCAGCGTTATAACAGGGGGGTATGGCTACACCTTC. The encoded protein is CSVITGGYGYTF. Full variable domain (rest looked up from reference TRBV29-1 and TRBJ1-2): SAVISQKPSRDICQRGTSLTIQCQVDSQVTMMFWYRQQPGQSLTLIATANQGSEATYESGFVIDKFPISRPNLTFSTLTVSNMSPEDSSIYLCSVITGGYGYTFGSGTRLTVV.

V usage is TRBV4-2 and J usage is TRBJ2-7; 8 bases map to TRBD1. This CDR3 is built from 18 residues. V gave up 0 bases and J gave up 5 bases; unmatched junction bases: 15. Germline CDR1 reads LGHNA; CDR2 reads YNFKEQ. The CDR3 spells CASSQDRRQGNAGHEQYF. The CDR3 DNA is TGTGCCAGCAGCCAAGATCGGAGACAGGGGAACGCCGGCCACGAGCAGTACTTC.

This clonotype was seen more than once but under ten times. The chain carries TRBV2 and TRBJ2-5, with 8 bases that match TRBD1. After removal of 6 bases from V and 5 bases from J, the junction contained 11 bases not matched to a gene. Germline-derived CDR1 and CDR2 are SNHLY and FYNNEI. CDR3 length equals 15 residues. CDR3 loop: CASSSPPDRVETQYF. CDR3 DNA: TGTGCCAGCAGCTCACCCCCGGACAGGGTGGAGACCCAGTACTTC.

The gene calls are TRBV5-1 and TRBJ1-1; TRBD1 matches 8 bases. Trimming at V came to 4 bases and at J to 1 base, leaving 12 bases not matched to a gene. In germline, CDR1 is SGHRS, CDR2 YFSETQ. This CDR3 comprises 17 residues. The CDR3 reads CASSPEQRGQGNTEAFF. The CDR3 nucleotides are TGCGCCAGCAGCCCAGAACAACGTGGACAGGGGAACACTGAAGCTTTCTTT.

CDR3 region: CASSFKLDHTDTQYF. CDR3 coding DNA: TGCGCCAGCAGCTTCAAACTAGACCACACAGATACGCAGTATTTT. V usage is TRBV5-1 and J usage is TRBJ2-3; maybe TRBD2 (5 bases). The germline V gene has CDR1 SGHRS and CDR2 YFSETQ. The CDR3 length is 15 residues. Trimming took 2 bases from V and 2 from J, leaving 12 bases between them.

This clonotype has just a few counts. The chain combines TRBV27 with TRBJ1-2; D is undetermined. V was shortened by 2 bases and J by 3 bases, with 13 bases between the two germline ends. This CDR3 has 15 amino acids. Germline V CDR1 and CDR2: MNHEY, SMNVEV (reference sequence). The CDR3 protein is CASSLDAREDYGYTF. In nucleotides, the CDR3 is TGTGCCAGCAGTTTAGACGCGCGGGAGGACTATGGCTACACCTTC.